This passage covers 14 T cell receptor beta chains from one sample sequenced in a study of blood T cell repertoires in COVID-19. TCRdb's table, derived via immunoSEQ multiplex PCR, lists solely in-frame clones and lacks some. The repertoire holds some 150,000 clones, 88% seen once, with about 2.1% in the top ten. Sequenced: peripheral blood. All receptors derive from a human donor in a cohort sampled during active COVID-19.

V is TRBV29-1 and J is TRBJ2-5; 14 bases agree with TRBD2. Germline trimming cut 8 bases from V and 4 bases from J; bases unmatched to any gene: 9. The CDR3 is 15 amino acids. Germline V gene lookup returns CDR1 SQVTM and CDR2 ANQGSEA. The CDR3 region has the DNA TGCAGCTATTCGACTAGCGGGGGGGCCGGAGAGACCCAGTACTTC. Translation: CSYSTSGGAGETQYF.

V usage is TRBV4-3 and J usage is TRBJ1-3; maybe TRBD1 (6 bases). V lost 0 bases to trimming and J lost 0 bases, with 9 bases between them. Germline CDR1 LGHNA, CDR2 YSLEER. This CDR3 region has 16 residues. CDR3 DNA sequence: TGCGCCAGCAGCCAAGATTCAGGGGACTCTGGAAACACCATATATTTT. It specifies CASSQDSGDSGNTIYF.

The genes are TRBV28 and TRBJ1-2, with TRBD1 matching over 9 bases. V gave up 7 bases and J gave up 3 bases; unmatched junction bases: 18. CDR1 MDHEN and CDR2 SYDVKM come from the germline V gene. There are 18 residues in the CDR3. CDR3 coding DNA: TGTGCCAGCACTCGACTTAGGGGACAGGGAATGAGGGACTATGGCTACACCTTC. Protein product: CASTRLRGQGMRDYGYTF.

This clone has a handful of counts. The V gene is TRBV27, the J gene TRBJ2-2; 7 positions agree with TRBD1. The CDR3 has 16 residues. Per the germline V gene, CDR1 is MNHEY and CDR2 is SMNVEV (reference sequence). The V gene end was trimmed by 5 bases and the J gene end by 0 bases; junction bases not matched to a gene: 6. This chain's CDR3 is CASSTRQGANTGELFF. The DNA for the CDR3 is TGTGCCAGCAGTACTCGACAGGGCGCGAACACCGGGGAGCTGTTTTTT.

The rearrangement joins TRBV4-2 to TRBJ1-3; weak D call: TRBD1 (5 bases). V was clipped by 0 bases and J by 5 bases, with 14 bases between them. The CDR3 is 16 amino acids. The germline V gene encodes CDR1 LGHNA and CDR2 YNFKEQ. CDR3 protein: CASSQETATNRNTIYF. In DNA form, the CDR3 reads TGTGCCAGCAGCCAAGAGACAGCCACGAATCGAAACACCATATATTTT.

This rearrangement joins TRBV6-1 to TRBJ2-3; TRBD2 aligns across 8 bases. This CDR3 comprises 17 residues. The V and J ends lost 1 base and 3 bases, in that order; junction bases with no gene match: 9. Germline loops: CDR1 MNHNS, CDR2 SASEGT. The CDR3 nucleotides are TGTGCCAGCAGTGAAGAGGGGCGGGGGGCCGGAACAGATACGCAGTATTTT. It translates to CASSEEGRGAGTDTQYF.

This rearrangement joins TRBV14 to TRBJ2-2; maybe TRBD2 (6 bases). Germline lookup yields CDR1 SGHDN and CDR2 FVKESK. V lost 0 bases, J lost 7 bases, and 15 bases lay in between. The length of the CDR3 is 16 residues. This chain's CDR3 is CASSQETPGVVGELFF. The CDR3 region has the DNA TGTGCCAGCAGCCAAGAAACACCGGGAGTAGTCGGGGAGCTGTTTTTT.

V usage is TRBV9 and J usage is TRBJ2-1, with 7 nucleotides matching TRBD2. From germline, CDR1 is SGDLS and CDR2 YYNGEE. V shed 0 bases, J shed 0 bases, and the junction held 3 bases outside the gene matches. The CDR3 loop spans 16 amino acids. Here the CDR3 reads CASSVAGGDSYNEQFF. CDR3 coding DNA: TGTGCCAGCAGCGTAGCTGGGGGGGACTCCTACAATGAGCAGTTCTTC.

The chain joins TRBV24-1 to TRBJ2-7; D uncertain. CDR3 size: 19 residues. Trimming left V 0 bases short and J 2 bases short, with 22 bases between. Germline V lookup: CDR1 KGHDR, CDR2 SFDVKD. CDR3 residues: CATSDLLVGCGRLPYEQYF. In nucleotides, the CDR3 is TGTGCCACCAGTGATTTGTTAGTCGGGTGTGGCAGACTTCCCTACGAGCAGTACTTC.

The chain links TRBV11-3 to TRBJ1-6, with a possible D match to TRBD1 (5 bases). V gave up 4 bases and J gave up 7 bases, with 11 bases separating them. The length of the CDR3 is 14 residues. CDR1 and CDR2 from the germline V gene are SGHNT and YENEEA. The CDR3 nucleotides are TGTGCCAGCAGCTCAGGGTGGGGAAATTCACCCCTCCACTTT. This sequence encodes CASSSGWGNSPLHF.

The chain employs TRBV19 and TRBJ2-1; unclear D gene. The CDR3 extends over 12 amino acids. In germline, CDR1 is LNHDA, CDR2 SQIVND (reference sequence). V shed 4 bases and J shed 9 bases, with 10 bases lying between them. CDR3 loop: CASSTSGFEQFF. CDR3 bases: TGTGCCAGTAGTACCTCAGGTTTTGAGCAGTTCTTC.

This chain links TRBV18 with TRBJ2-3; D may be TRBD1 (6 bases). The V gene's germline CDR1 is KGHSH and CDR2 LQKENI. The CDR3 contains 14 residues. V lost 4 bases and J 5 bases, leaving 13 bases between the germline ends. The DNA for the CDR3 is TGTGCCAGCTCACTTTCAGGGGTGAAAGATACGCAGTATTTT. Protein sequence: CASSLSGVKDTQYF.

The V gene is TRBV9, the J gene TRBJ2-2; D gene ambiguous. V lost 0 bases to trimming and J lost 4 bases, with 7 bases between them. The CDR3 totals 14 residues. Germline CDR1 reads SGDLS; CDR2 reads YYNGEE. CDR3 protein: CASSVAVPTGELFF. As DNA, the CDR3 is TGTGCCAGCAGCGTAGCGGTGCCCACCGGGGAGCTGTTTTTT. Combining the CDR3 with reference TRBV9 and TRBJ2-2 gives the whole variable domain DSGVTQTPKHLITATGQRVTLRCSPRSGDLSVYWYQQSLDQGLQFLIQYYNGEERAKGNILERFSAQQFPDLHSELNLSSLELGDSALYFCASSVAVPTGELFFGEGSRLTVL.

The chain employs TRBV27 and TRBJ2-3; 8 bases are shared with TRBD1. V dropped 10 bases and J dropped 1; count of bases not matched to a gene: 10. Germline-derived CDR1 and CDR2 are MNHEY and SMNVEV (reference sequence). The CDR3 consists of 15 residues. CDR3 in DNA: TGTGCCACCAAAAAGACGGGACAGGGCACAGATACGCAGTATTTT. Its translation is CATKKTGQGTDTQYF.